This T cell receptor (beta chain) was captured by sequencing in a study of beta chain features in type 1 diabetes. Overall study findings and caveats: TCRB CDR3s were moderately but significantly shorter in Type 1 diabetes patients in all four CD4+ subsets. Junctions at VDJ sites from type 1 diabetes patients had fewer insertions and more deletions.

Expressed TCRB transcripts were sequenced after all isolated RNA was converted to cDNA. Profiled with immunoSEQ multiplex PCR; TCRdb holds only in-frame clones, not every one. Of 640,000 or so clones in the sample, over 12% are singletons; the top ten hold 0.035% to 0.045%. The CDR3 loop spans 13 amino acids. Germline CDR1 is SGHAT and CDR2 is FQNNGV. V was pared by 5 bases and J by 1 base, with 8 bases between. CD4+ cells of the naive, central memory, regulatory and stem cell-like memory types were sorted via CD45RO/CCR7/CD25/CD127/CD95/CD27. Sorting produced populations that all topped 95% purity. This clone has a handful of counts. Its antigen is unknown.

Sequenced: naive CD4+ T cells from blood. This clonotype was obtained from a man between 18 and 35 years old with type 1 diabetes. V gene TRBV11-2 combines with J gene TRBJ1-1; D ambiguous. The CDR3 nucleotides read TGTGCCAGCAGCCTATACAGGAACACTGAAGCTTTCTTT. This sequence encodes CASSLYRNTEAFF.